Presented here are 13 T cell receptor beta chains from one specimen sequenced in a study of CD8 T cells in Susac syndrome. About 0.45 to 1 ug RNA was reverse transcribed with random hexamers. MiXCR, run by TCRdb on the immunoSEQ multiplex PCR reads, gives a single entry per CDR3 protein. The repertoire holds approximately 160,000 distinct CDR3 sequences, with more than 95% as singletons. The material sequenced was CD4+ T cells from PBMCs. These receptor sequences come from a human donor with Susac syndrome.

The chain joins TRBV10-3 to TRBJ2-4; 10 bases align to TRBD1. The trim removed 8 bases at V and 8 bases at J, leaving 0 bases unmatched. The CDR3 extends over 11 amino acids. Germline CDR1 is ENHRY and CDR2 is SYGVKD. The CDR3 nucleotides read TGTGCCATCGGACAGGGGGACATTCAGTACTTC. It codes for CAIGQGDIQYF.

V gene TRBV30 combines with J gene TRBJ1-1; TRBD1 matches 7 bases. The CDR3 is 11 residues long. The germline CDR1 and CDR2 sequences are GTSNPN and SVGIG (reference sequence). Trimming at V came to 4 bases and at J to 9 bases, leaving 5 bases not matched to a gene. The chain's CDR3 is CAWILDRKAFF. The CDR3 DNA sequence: TGTGCCTGGATCTTGGACAGGAAAGCTTTCTTT.

CDR3 sequence: CAWTSRLGQYF. The CDR3 region has the DNA TGTGCCTGGACATCTAGGTTAGGGCAGTACTTC. The V and J genes are TRBV30 and TRBJ2-7, with D unresolved. Between the trimmed V and J ends, which lost 4 bases and 9 bases, there was a span of 13 bases. Looked up from germline, CDR1 is GTSNPN and CDR2 is SVGIG (reference sequence). CDR3 size: 11 residues.

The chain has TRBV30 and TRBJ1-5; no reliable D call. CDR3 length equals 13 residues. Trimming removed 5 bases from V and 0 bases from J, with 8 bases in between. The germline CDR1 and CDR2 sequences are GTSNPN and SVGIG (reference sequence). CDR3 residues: CAWGQYSNQPQHF. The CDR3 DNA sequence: TGTGCCTGGGGCCAGTATAGCAATCAGCCCCAGCATTTT.

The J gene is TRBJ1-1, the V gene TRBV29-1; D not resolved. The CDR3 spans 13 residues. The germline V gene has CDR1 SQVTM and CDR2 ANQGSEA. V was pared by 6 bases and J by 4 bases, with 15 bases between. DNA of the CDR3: TGCAGCGTGGAAAGACCAGAGAGCACTGAAGCTTTCTTT. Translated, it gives CSVERPESTEAFF.

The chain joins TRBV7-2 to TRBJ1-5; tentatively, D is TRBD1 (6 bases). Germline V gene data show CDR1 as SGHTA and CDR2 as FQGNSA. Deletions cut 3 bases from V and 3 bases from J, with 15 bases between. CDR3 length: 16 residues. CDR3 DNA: TGTGCCAGCAGCTTCTCGGGGCAGGGGAACAATCAGCCCCAGCATTTT. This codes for CASSFSGQGNNQPQHF.

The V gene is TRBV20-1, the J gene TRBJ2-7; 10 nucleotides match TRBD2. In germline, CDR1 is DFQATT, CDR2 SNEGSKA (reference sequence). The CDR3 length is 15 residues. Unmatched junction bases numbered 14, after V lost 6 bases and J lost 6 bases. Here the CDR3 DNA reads TGCAGTGCCCCCCCAGCGGGGGGGCCAGGAGGCGAGCAGTACGTC. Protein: CSAPPAGGPGGEQYV.

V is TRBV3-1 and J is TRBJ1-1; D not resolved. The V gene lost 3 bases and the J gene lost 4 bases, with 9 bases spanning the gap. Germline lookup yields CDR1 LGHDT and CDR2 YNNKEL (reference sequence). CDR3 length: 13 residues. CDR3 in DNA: TGTGCCAGCAGCCAGAGGGTGGTCACTGAAGCTTTCTTT. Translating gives CASSQRVVTEAFF.

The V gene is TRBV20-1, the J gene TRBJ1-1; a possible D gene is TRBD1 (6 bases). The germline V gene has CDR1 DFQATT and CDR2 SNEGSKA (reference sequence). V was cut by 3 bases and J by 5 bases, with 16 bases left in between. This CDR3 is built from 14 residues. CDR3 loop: CSASMGALQTEAFF. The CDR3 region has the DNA TGCAGTGCTAGCATGGGGGCCCTACAGACTGAAGCTTTCTTT.

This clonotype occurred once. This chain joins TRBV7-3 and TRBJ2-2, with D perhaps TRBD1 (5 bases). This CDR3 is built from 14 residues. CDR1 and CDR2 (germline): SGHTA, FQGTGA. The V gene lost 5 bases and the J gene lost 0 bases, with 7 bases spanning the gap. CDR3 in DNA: TGTGCCAGCAGCGAGACAGCGAACACCGGGGAGCTGTTTTTT. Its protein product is CASSETANTGELFF. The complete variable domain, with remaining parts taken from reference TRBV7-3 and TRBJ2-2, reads GAGVSQTPSNKVTEKGKYVELRCDPISGHTALYWYRQSLGQGPEFLIYFQGTGAADDSGLPNDRFFAVRPEGSVSTLKIQRTERGDSAVYLCASSETANTGELFFGEGSRLTVL.

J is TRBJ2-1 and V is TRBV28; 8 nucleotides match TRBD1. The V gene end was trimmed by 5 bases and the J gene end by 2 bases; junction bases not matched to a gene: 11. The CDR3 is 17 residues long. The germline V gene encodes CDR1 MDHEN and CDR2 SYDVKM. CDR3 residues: CASSPVSGQGAYNEQFF. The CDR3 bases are TGTGCCAGCAGTCCCGTTTCAGGACAGGGAGCCTACAATGAGCAGTTCTTC.

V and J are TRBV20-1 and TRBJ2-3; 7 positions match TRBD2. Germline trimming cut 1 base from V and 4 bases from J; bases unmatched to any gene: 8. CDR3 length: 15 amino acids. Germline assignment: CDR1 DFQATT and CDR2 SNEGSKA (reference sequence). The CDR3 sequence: CSARAIWGGSDTQYF. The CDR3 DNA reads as TGCAGTGCTAGAGCCATTTGGGGGGGGTCAGATACGCAGTATTTT.

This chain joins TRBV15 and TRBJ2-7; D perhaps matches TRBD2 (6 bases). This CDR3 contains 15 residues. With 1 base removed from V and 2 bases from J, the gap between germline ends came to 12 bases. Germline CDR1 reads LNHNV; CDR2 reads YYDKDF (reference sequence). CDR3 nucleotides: TGTGCCACCAGCAGAGGCGGGACGGGTACCTACGAGCAGTACTTC. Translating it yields CATSRGGTGTYEQYF.